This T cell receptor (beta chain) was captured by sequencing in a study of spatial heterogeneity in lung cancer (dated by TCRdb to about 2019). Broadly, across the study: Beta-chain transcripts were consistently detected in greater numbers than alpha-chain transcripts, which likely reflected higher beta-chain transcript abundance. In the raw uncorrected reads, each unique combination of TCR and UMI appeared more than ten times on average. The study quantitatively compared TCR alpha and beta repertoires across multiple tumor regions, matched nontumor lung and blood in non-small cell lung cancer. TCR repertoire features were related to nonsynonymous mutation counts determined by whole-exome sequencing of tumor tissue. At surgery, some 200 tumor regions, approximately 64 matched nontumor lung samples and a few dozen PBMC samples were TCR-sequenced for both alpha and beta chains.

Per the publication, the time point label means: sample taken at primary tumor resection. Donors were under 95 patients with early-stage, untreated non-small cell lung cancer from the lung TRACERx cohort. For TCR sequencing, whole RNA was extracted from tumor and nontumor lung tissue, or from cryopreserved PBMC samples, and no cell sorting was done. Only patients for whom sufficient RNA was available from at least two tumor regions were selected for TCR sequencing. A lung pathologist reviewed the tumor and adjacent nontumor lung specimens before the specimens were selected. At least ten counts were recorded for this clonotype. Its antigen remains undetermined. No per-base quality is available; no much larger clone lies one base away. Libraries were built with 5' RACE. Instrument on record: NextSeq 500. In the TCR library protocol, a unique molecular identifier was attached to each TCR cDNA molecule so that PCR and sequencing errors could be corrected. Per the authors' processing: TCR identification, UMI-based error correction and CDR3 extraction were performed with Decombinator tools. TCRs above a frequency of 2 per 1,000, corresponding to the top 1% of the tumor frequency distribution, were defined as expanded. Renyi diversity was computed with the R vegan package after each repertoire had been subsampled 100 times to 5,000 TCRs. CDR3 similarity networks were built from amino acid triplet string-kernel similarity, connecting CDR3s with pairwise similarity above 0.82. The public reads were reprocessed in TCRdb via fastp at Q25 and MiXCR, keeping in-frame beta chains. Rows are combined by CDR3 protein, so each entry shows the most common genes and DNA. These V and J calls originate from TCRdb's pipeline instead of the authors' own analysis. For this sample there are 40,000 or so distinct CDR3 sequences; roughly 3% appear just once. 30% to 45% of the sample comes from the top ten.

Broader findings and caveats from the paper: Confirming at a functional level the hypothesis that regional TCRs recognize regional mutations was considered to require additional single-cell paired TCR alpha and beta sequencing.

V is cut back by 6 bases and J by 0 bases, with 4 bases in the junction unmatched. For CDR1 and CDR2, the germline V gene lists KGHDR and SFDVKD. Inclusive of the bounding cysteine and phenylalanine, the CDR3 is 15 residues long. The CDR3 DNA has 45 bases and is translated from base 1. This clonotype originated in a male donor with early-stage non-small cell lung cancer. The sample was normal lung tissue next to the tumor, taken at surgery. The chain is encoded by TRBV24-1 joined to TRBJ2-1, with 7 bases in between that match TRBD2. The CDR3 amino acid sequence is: CATSRSGDSYNEQFF. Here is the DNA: TGTGCCACCAGTCGGAGCGGGGACTCCTACAATGAGCAGTTCTTC.